This T cell receptor delta chain was profiled in a study of Vδ1+ human thymocytes. Whole-study results and caveats: Thymic delta-chain repertoires held roughly 20% Vdelta2 sequences and few Vdelta3, despite high sort purity. Highly polyclonal TRG and TRD repertoires with Gaussian CDR3 length distributions appeared in thymus.

After alphabeta T cell depletion, CD3+ Vdelta1+ Vdelta2- thymocytes were sorted. Sequences come from RNA converted to cDNA by reverse transcription. The CDR3 regions were amplified by multiplex PCR from V-gene primers to a constant-region primer. With CATT, TCRdb re-called clones from the multiplex PCR reads. The profile shows more than 50,000 delta-chain clones, roughly 15% of them singletons. V gave up 7 bases and J gave up 0 bases; unmatched junction bases: 19. The germline V gene has CDR1 TSWWSYY and CDR2 QGS. This CDR3 spans 19 amino acids. Comments on this clone: Its specificity is unknown.

The clonotype was recovered from a boy younger than two who had congenital heart surgery. The sequenced material came from Vdelta1+ gamma-delta thymocytes from the thymus. The subset: FACS-sorted CD3+ TCRalphabeta- TCRVdelta1+ TCRVdelta2- thymocytes. The rearrangement joins TRDV1 to TRDJ1; TRDD2 matches 8 bases. The chain's CDR3 is CALEASYRRGPMYTDKLIF. CDR3 coding DNA: TGTGCTCTTGAGGCTTCCTACCGCCGGGGCCCTATGTACACCGATAAACTCATCTTT.